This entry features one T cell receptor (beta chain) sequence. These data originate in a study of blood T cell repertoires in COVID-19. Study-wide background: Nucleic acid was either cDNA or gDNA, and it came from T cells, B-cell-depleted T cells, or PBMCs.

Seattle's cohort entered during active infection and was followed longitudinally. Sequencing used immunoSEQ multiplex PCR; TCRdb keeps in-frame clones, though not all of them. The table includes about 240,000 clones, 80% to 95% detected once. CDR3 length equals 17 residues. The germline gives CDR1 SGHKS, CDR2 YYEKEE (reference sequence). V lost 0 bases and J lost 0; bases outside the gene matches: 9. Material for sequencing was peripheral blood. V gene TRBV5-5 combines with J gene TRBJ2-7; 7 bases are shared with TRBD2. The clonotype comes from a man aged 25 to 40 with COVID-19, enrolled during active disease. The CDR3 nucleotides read TGTGCCAGCAGCTTGGTTGTGGCTAGCGGATCCTCCTACGAGCAGTACTTC. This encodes CASSLVVASGSSYEQYF.